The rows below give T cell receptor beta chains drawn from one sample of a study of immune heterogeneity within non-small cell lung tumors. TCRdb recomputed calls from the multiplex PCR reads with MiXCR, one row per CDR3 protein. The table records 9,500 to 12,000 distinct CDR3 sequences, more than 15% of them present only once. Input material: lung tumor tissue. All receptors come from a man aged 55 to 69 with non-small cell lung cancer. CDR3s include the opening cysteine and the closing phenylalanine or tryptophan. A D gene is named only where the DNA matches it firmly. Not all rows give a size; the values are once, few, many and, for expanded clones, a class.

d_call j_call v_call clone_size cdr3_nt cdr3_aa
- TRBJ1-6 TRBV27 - TGTGCCAGCAGTCCCCGGGAATTTTATAGTTCACCCCTCCACTTT CASSPREFYSSPLHF
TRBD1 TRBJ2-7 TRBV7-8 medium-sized TGTGCCAGCAGCTTAGGGACAGGGAGGGAGCAGTACTTC CASSLGTGREQYF
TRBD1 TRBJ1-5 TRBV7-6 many TGTGCCAGCAGCTTGCGGGGCGGTGGGACAGCTGGCAATCAGCCCCAGCATTTT CASSLRGGGTAGNQPQHF
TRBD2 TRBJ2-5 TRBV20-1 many TGCAGTGCTAGAGTAGCGGGAGGCCCTGAGACCCAGTACTTC CSARVAGGPETQYF
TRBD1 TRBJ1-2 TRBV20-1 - TGCAGTGCCATAGACAGGGACTATGGCTACACCTTC CSAIDRDYGYTF
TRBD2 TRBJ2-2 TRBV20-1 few TGCAGTGCTGGGACTAGCGGGATAGGGGCCGGGGAGCTGTTTTTT CSAGTSGIGAGELFF
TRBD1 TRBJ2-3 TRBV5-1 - TGCGCCAGCAGCTCCGGGACAGGGCTAGGAGATACGCAGTATTTT CASSSGTGLGDTQYF
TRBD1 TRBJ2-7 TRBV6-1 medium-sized TGTGCCAGCAGTCGGGGACAGGGCATTGGGCAGTACTTC CASSRGQGIGQYF
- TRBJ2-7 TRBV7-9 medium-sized TGTGGCTGGGAGTCCTCCTACGAGCAGTACTTC CGWESSYEQYF
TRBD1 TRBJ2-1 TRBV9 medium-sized TGTGCCAGCAGCGTAGAGACAGGGTCCTACAATGAGCAGTTCTTC CASSVETGSYNEQFF
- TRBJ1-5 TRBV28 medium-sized TGTGCCAGCAGTTTAGTGGCAGGGGATCAGCCCCAGCATTTT CASSLVAGDQPQHF
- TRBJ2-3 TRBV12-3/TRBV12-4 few TGTGCCAGCAGTTTTAAATTTGGCGGGATGAAGGCAGATACGCAGTATTTT CASSFKFGGMKADTQYF
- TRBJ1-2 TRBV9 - TGTGCCAGGAGCCAACTTGTATCGTGGTATGGCTACACCTTC CARSQLVSWYGYTF
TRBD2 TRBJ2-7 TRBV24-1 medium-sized TGTGCCACCAGTGACTCCCGAGGCGGGAGTCGCGAGCAGTACTTC CATSDSRGGSREQYF
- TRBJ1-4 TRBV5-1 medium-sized TGCGCCAGCAGCTTGCAGGGGCTAGATGAAAAACTGTTTTTT CASSLQGLDEKLFF
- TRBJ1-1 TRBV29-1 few TGCAGCGTCCTTGGACAGTTTAACACTGAAGCTTTCTTT CSVLGQFNTEAFF
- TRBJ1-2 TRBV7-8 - TGTGCCAGAAGCTTACGGGACAAGAACTATGGCTACACCTTC CARSLRDKNYGYTF
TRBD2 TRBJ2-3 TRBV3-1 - TGTGCCAGCAGAGAGCGGGAGAGGGGCACAGATACGCAGTATTTT CASRERERGTDTQYF
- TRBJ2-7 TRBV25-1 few TGTGCCAGCAGTGAGGACAGTATCTCCTACGAGCAGTACTTC CASSEDSISYEQYF
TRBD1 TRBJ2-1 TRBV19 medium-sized TGTGCCAGTAGTATCACGACAGGGGGGAATGAGCAGTTCTTC CASSITTGGNEQFF
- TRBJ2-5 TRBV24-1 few TGTGCCACCAGTGATTGGAAAGGGGAGGAGACCCAGTACTTC CATSDWKGEETQYF
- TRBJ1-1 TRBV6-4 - TGTGCCAGCAGCGCCGGGCGGGGCACTGAAGCTTTCTTT CASSAGRGTEAFF
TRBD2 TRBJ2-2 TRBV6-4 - TGTGCCAGCAGTAGACTAGCGGAAAACACCGGGGAGCTGTTTTTT CASSRLAENTGELFF
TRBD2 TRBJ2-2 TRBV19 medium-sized TGTGCCAGTAGTAGCGGAGCGGGGACCGGGGAGCTGTTTTTT CASSSGAGTGELFF
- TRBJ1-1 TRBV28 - TGTGCCAGCACCCGGGGAATTAATATGAACACTGAAGCTTTCTTT CASTRGINMNTEAFF
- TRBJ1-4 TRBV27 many TGTGCCAGCCGCAACAGGGTTCAAAAACTGTTTTTT CASRNRVQKLFF
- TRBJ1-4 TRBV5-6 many TGTGCCAGCAGCTTGGCCCTGGGGGCAGGAACTAATGAAAAACTGTTTTTT CASSLALGAGTNEKLFF
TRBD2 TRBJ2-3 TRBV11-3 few TGTGCCAGCAACCGAGGCGGGAGTTATTCAGATACGCAGTATTTT CASNRGGSYSDTQYF
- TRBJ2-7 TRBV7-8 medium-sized TGTGCCAGCAGCTTAGAGGTCCTACTCCCCTACGAGCAGTACTTC CASSLEVLLPYEQYF
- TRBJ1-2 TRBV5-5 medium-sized TGTGCCAGCAGCTTGGGGGCCGCAGGCCCCCACTACTATGGCTACACCTTC CASSLGAAGPHYYGYTF
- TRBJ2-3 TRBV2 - TGTGCCAGCAGGGGGGGGGGCATAAGCACAGATACGCAGTATTTT CASRGGGISTDTQYF
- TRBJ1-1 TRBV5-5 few TGTGCCAGCAGCTTGTGGCAGCTCCTGAACACTGAAGCTTTCTTT CASSLWQLLNTEAFF
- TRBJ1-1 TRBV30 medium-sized TGTGCCTGGAGTGTGACGGGTACTGAAGCTTTCTTT CAWSVTGTEAFF
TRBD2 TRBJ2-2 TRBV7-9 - TGTGCCAGCAGTCACCCCGGGACTAGCAACACCGGGGAGCTGTTTTTT CASSHPGTSNTGELFF
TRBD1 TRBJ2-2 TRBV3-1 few TGTGCCAGCAGCCAAGAGGCAGGGGGCCGGAGAGCCGGGGAGCTGTTTTTT CASSQEAGGRRAGELFF
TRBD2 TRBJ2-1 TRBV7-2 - TGTGCCAGCAGCCTCCTAGCGGGAGGGCCTAATGAGCAGTTCTTC CASSLLAGGPNEQFF
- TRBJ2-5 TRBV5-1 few TGCGCCAGCAGCTTGAGTATAGGGGAAGAGACCCAGTACTTC CASSLSIGEETQYF
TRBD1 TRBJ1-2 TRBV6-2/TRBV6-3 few TGTGCCAGCAGACAAACCCTGACAGGGGGCTATGGCTACACCTTC CASRQTLTGGYGYTF
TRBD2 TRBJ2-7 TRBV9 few TGTGCAATCAAATTAGCGGGAGAATACTACGAGCAGTACTTC CAIKLAGEYYEQYF